This T cell receptor beta chain stems from a study of T cell responses to AZD1222 COVID-19 vaccine. Study overall: Pooled together were second doses at about 4 or about 12 weeks.

Germline assignment: CDR1 MNHEY and CDR2 SMNVEV (reference sequence). The V and J ends lost 8 bases and 4 bases respectively, with 12 bases between them. The CDR3 is 13 residues long. Clones were sequenced by immunoSEQ multiplex PCR, and TCRdb holds only the in-frame ones, with some missing. The sample has some 140,000 clones, 80% to 90% seen once. The gene calls are TRBV27 and TRBJ1-3; D is uncertain. This specimen was peripheral blood, taken on day 0 of AZD1222 vaccination. The sequence was collected from an adult in good health. CDR3: CASSVGSGNTIYF. The CDR3 bases are TGTGCCAGCTCAGTAGGGTCCGGAAACACCATATATTTT.